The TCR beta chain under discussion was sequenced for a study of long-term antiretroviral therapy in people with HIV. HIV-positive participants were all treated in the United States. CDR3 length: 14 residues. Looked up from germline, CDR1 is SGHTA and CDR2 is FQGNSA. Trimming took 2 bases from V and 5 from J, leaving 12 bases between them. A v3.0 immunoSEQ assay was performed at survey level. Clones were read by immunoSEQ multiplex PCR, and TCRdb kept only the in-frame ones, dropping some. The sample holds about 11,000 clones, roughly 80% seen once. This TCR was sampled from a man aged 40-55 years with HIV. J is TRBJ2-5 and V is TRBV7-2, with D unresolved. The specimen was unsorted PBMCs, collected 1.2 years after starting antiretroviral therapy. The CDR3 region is CASSLITFGETQYF. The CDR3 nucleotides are TGTGCCAGCAGCTTAATTACCTTCGGGGAGACCCAGTACTTC.